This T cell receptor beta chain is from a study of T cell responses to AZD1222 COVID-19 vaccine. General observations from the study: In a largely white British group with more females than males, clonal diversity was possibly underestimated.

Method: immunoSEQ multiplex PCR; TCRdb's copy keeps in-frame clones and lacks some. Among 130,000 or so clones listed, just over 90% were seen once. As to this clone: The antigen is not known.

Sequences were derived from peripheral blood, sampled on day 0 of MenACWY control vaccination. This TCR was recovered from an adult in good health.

This chain's CDR3 is CASSVLTGLSQPQHF. The CDR3 DNA follows: TGTGCCAGCAGTGTTCTAACAGGTTTGAGTCAGCCCCAGCATTTT. The chain combines TRBV28 with TRBJ1-5, with D perhaps TRBD1 (5 bases). Germline CDR1 and CDR2: MDHEN and SYDVKM. Trimming took off 5 bases at V and 6 bases at J, with 17 bases between the two ends. The CDR3 length is 15 residues. Variable domain in full (rest from reference TRBV28 and TRBJ1-5): DVKVTQSSRYLVKRTGEKVFLECVQDMDHENMFWYRQDPGLGLRLIYFSYDVKMKEKGDIPEGYSVSREKKERFSLILESASTNQTSMYLCASSVLTGLSQPQHFGDGTRLSIL.